A selection of T cell receptor beta chains follows, all from one sample in a study of T cell repertoires in cytomegalovirus infection. TCRdb used MiXCR to reprocess the reads, holding one entry per CDR3 protein. The table includes some 250,000 distinct CDR3 sequences, roughly 10% detected once. Sequenced: PBMCs. The receptors were gathered from a human donor in good health (CMV status not recorded). Some clones in this sample may be carry-over from other donors' samples. Both conserved end residues are part of each CDR3. D genes are given only for firm matches. Clone size is given for some rows only: seen once, a few or many times, or a class if the clone is expanded.

clone_size	d_call	v_call	j_call	cdr3_nt	cdr3_aa
many	.	TRBV28	TRBJ2-7	TGTGCCAGCATCCTCTTCGCCGGGGCAGTAGCCTACGAGCAGTACTTC	CASILFAGAVAYEQYF
.	.	TRBV5-1	TRBJ2-1	TGCGCCAGCAGCTTCAGGGGTCAATCCTACAATGAGCAGTTCTTC	CASSFRGQSYNEQFF
many	TRBD1	TRBV11-3	TRBJ2-1	TGTGCCAGCAGCCGTTTAGGGACAGGGGGCTACAATGAGCAGTTCTTC	CASSRLGTGGYNEQFF
many	.	TRBV24-1	TRBJ2-1	TGTGCCACCAGTGGGCGGGGGCAGAGTGGGGACAATGAGCAGTTCTTC	CATSGRGQSGDNEQFF
many	TRBD1	TRBV14	TRBJ1-1	TGTGCCAGCAGCCAAAGGACAGGGGGGCGAACTGAAGCTTTCTTT	CASSQRTGGRTEAFF
many	.	TRBV7-2	TRBJ2-2	TGTGCCAGCAGCTTATATAAAGAGGCCGGGGAGCTGTTTTTT	CASSLYKEAGELFF
many	.	TRBV7-2	TRBJ2-3	TGTGCCAGCAGCTCGGACGCCCCGGCGCAGTATTTT	CASSSDAPAQYF
many	TRBD1	TRBV20-1	TRBJ1-4	TGCAGTGCTTCTAATAGGGAGACAGGGAGCGGCGAAAAACTGTTTTTT	CSASNRETGSGEKLFF
few	TRBD2	TRBV20-1	TRBJ2-1	TGCAGTGCTTCTGGTAGCGGGGGGGCAGGGAATGAGCAGTTCTTC	CSASGSGGAGNEQFF
.	.	TRBV20-1	TRBJ1-6	TGCAGTGCTAGGGAGGGACACCCTAATTCACCCCTCCACTTT	CSAREGHPNSPLHF
many	.	TRBV11-3	TRBJ2-7	TGTGCCAGCAGCTTCTCATATCGGGACGAGCAGTACTTC	CASSFSYRDEQYF
.	TRBD2	TRBV7-2	TRBJ2-5	TGTGCCAGCAGCTTATTCGGCGGGGGGGCCGGTGAGACCCAGTACTTC	CASSLFGGGAGETQYF
few	.	TRBV14	TRBJ2-3	TGTGCCAGCAGCCTAGGGACGTACACAGATACGCAGTATTTT	CASSLGTYTDTQYF
many	.	TRBV6-2/TRBV6-3	TRBJ2-1	TGTGCCAGCACCAGGACCCCGACAGCTTACAATGAGCAGTTCTTC	CASTRTPTAYNEQFF
many	.	TRBV12-3/TRBV12-4	TRBJ2-1	TGTGCCAGCAGTCCTGACAGTTACAATGAGCAGTTCTTC	CASSPDSYNEQFF
.	.	TRBV6-5	TRBJ1-2	TGTGCCAGCAGCACTCCAGGGAGTCTTTATGGCTACACCTTC	CASSTPGSLYGYTF
many	.	TRBV5-1	TRBJ2-2	TGCGCCAGCAGCTTGGTACTTCGGAACACCGGGGAGCTGTTTTTT	CASSLVLRNTGELFF
.	TRBD2	TRBV7-2	TRBJ2-1	TGTGCCAGCAGCTTAGTTACCGGGACTAGCGGGGGAGGTAGTCAGTTCTTC	CASSLVTGTSGGGSQFF
.	.	TRBV24-1	TRBJ2-5	TGTGCCACCAGTGAAGGGGACTGGCAAGAGACCCAGTACTTC	CATSEGDWQETQYF
once	.	TRBV12-3/TRBV12-4	TRBJ2-7	TGTGCCAGCAGCGTTGACACAGCAGGTTACGAGCAGTACTTC	CASSVDTAGYEQYF
.	TRBD2	TRBV6-5	TRBJ2-1	TGTGCCAGCAGTTTTGGCGGGGGGGGACGAAATGAGCAGTTCTTC	CASSFGGGGRNEQFF
many	TRBD1	TRBV19	TRBJ1-1	TGTGCCAGTAGTCGCTCGGGGACAGGGGGAATGAACACTGAAGCTTTCTTT	CASSRSGTGGMNTEAFF
many	TRBD2	TRBV7-9	TRBJ2-3	TGTGCCAGCAGCTTTGGGACCGGGACTAGCGAACTCACAGATACGCAGTATTTT	CASSFGTGTSELTDTQYF
.	TRBD2	TRBV20-1	TRBJ2-7	TGCAGTGCTAGCACTAGCGGGAGTATCTACGAGCAGTACTTC	CSASTSGSIYEQYF
many	.	TRBV20-1	TRBJ2-1	TGCAGTGCTAGGCGGCCCCCAGATGAGCAGTTCTTC	CSARRPPDEQFF
.	.	TRBV5-6	TRBJ1-6	TGTGCCAGCAGCCTGGTACAGTCGGATTCACCCCTCCACTTT	CASSLVQSDSPLHF
many	.	TRBV7-2	TRBJ1-4	TGTGCCAGCAGCTTAAGTATGGGGCTGTCTAATGAAAAACTGTTTTTT	CASSLSMGLSNEKLFF
many	TRBD2	TRBV19	TRBJ2-1	TGTGCCAGTAGTATCGTGTCCGGGACTAGCGGGAGGTGGAATGAGCAGTTCTTC	CASSIVSGTSGRWNEQFF
many	.	TRBV2	TRBJ2-2	TGTGCCAGCAGTGAAGCTCGGCTTAACACCGGGGAGCTGTTTTTT	CASSEARLNTGELFF
many	.	TRBV7-2	TRBJ1-2	TGTGCCAGCAGCTTAGCTCCCCTGTTCAACTATGGCTACACCTTC	CASSLAPLFNYGYTF
.	.	TRBV28	TRBJ2-7	TGTGCCAGCAAGCCTAGGGGAAAGGCCTACGAGCAGTACTTC	CASKPRGKAYEQYF
many	TRBD1	TRBV7-8	TRBJ1-6	TGTGCCAGCAGCTCAGGACAGGGGAATTCACCCCTCCACTTT	CASSSGQGNSPLHF
few	TRBD2	TRBV6-1	TRBJ2-3	TGTGCCAGCAGTATAACCGGGACTAGTACAGATACGCAGTATTTT	CASSITGTSTDTQYF
.	TRBD1	TRBV29-1	TRBJ1-1	TGCAGCGTCGTACAGGGGTCGAACACTGAAGCTTTCTTT	CSVVQGSNTEAFF
many	.	TRBV7-6	TRBJ1-3	TGTGCCAGCAGCTTAAGTCAGGTTGGCACCATATATTTT	CASSLSQVGTIYF
.	TRBD2	TRBV20-1	TRBJ2-7	TGCAGTGCTCTCCCCAGGACTAGCGGCTACGAGCAGTACTTC	CSALPRTSGYEQYF
.	.	TRBV10-1	TRBJ2-3	TGCGCCAGCAGTGATCGACCCATCGATACGCAGTATTTT	CASSDRPIDTQYF
many	TRBD1	TRBV7-2	TRBJ2-2	TGTGCCAGCAGACCCGGGACAGGGGTACGCGGGGAGCTGTTTTTT	CASRPGTGVRGELFF
.	.	TRBV7-1	TRBJ2-5	TGTGCCAGCATGACCGGGACCTACGGGGAGACCCAGTACTTC	CASMTGTYGETQYF
many	.	TRBV7-2	TRBJ2-7	TGTGCCAGCAGCCCCACCGGACAGACTATATTCACCTCCTACGAGCAGTACTTC	CASSPTGQTIFTSYEQYF
.	TRBD2	TRBV25-1	TRBJ2-3	TGTGCCAGCAGTGTCGGGAGGGTCTTCACAGATACGCAGTATTTT	CASSVGRVFTDTQYF
many	TRBD2	TRBV7-2	TRBJ2-2	TGTGCCAGCAGCCGAACGACTAGCGGGGCGTGGAGTAACGGGGAGCTGTTTTTT	CASSRTTSGAWSNGELFF
many	.	TRBV19	TRBJ1-1	TGTGCCAGTAGTGCCCCGAAGGCGAACACTGAAGCTTTCTTT	CASSAPKANTEAFF
.	TRBD2	TRBV6-2/TRBV6-3	TRBJ2-5	TGTGCCAGCGAGAGTCTAGCGGAGCCCCAAGAGACCCAGTACTTC	CASESLAEPQETQYF
many	.	TRBV19	TRBJ2-7	TGTGCCAGTATGCCTAGACAGAAGGACTCCTACGAGCAGTACTTC	CASMPRQKDSYEQYF
many	.	TRBV7-9	TRBJ2-7	TGTGCCAGCAGCCCGGAGGACAGCTACAACGAGCAGTACTTC	CASSPEDSYNEQYF
.	TRBD1	TRBV15	TRBJ1-1	TGTGCCACCAGCAGAGGTGGACAGGAGGGCTCTGAAGCTTTCTTT	CATSRGGQEGSEAFF
.	.	TRBV18	TRBJ2-2	TGTGCCAGCTCACCAGTGACCAGGGACCTGAACACCGGGGAGCTGTTTTTT	CASSPVTRDLNTGELFF
many	TRBD2	TRBV6-2/TRBV6-3	TRBJ2-1	TGTGCCAGCAGCCTAGCGGGAGTAGGTGAGCAGTTCTTC	CASSLAGVGEQFF
many	.	TRBV7-2	TRBJ1-1	TGTGCCAGCAGCTTAGTTTGGGCCCGGAGGGGCACTGAAGCTTTCTTT	CASSLVWARRGTEAFF
.	.	TRBV6-2/TRBV6-3	TRBJ2-5	TGTGCCAGCAGTTACCAGGGCGGGGAGACCCAGTACTTC	CASSYQGGETQYF
.	.	TRBV29-1	TRBJ1-1	TGCAGCGCCCCTAGGGGAGCAACCGCAGGAAAGCTCTTT	CSAPRGATAGKLF
many	TRBD1	TRBV12-3/TRBV12-4	TRBJ1-5	TGTGCCAGCAGCCTAGGACCCGGGACAGGGGGCGTCAATCAGCCCCAGCATTTT	CASSLGPGTGGVNQPQHF